This is a list of T cell receptor beta chains from one sample in a study of post-analysis software for immune sequencing data. TCRdb re-analysed the PCR reads in MiXCR, keeping a single row per CDR3 protein. This table holds 450,000 to 650,000 distinct CDR3 sequences, roughly two fifths found once. Specimen: blood. These receptors were taken from a girl under 18 with multiple sclerosis. The conserved cysteine and the conserved F or W are not part of the CDR3 here. D genes are given only for firm matches.

ASSLGTTSYEQY	TRBJ2-7	TRBD2	TRBV7-8
TTRTGVQSAGYGYT	TRBJ1-2	TRBD1	TRBV10-3
ASSLLWTGSSYNEQF	TRBJ2-1	.	TRBV28
SARPAGGSSYNEQF	TRBJ2-1	TRBD2	TRBV20-1
ATSDFKRNIQY	TRBJ2-4	.	TRBV24-1
AISDRSTGELF	TRBJ2-2	.	TRBV10-3
ASSSGLAGGRNTGELF	TRBJ2-2	TRBD2	TRBV12-3/TRBV12-4
ASSPYTGELF	TRBJ2-2	.	TRBV13
ASSGSGRGSYEQY	TRBJ2-7	TRBD2	TRBV6-5
ASSPPTGTSGARGAYEQY	TRBJ2-7	TRBD2	TRBV3-1
AISEQSDGKGYGYT	TRBJ1-2	.	TRBV10-3
AGQTVSYEQY	TRBJ2-7	.	TRBV2
ASSLCTSCEQY	TRBJ2-7	.	TRBV27
ASSYFTRRGYEQY	TRBJ2-7	.	TRBV6-5
SVEEQMNTEAF	TRBJ1-1	.	TRBV29-1
ASSMGLAGIDEQF	TRBJ2-1	TRBD2	TRBV7-7
ANSQDQRPTDTQY	TRBJ2-3	.	TRBV4-1
ASKVHLSYEQY	TRBJ2-7	.	TRBV5-1
AIRLGAENTEAF	TRBJ1-1	.	TRBV10-3
ASSWDPRSEKLF	TRBJ1-4	.	TRBV5-1
ASSHPLTGNTEAF	TRBJ1-1	.	TRBV4-1
ASSRSSGGASGPDTQY	TRBJ2-3	TRBD2	TRBV4-1
ASRTGSTDTQY	TRBJ2-3	.	TRBV5-1
ATGTSGNNNEQF	TRBJ2-1	TRBD2	TRBV12-3/TRBV12-4
SVTGLFNTEAF	TRBJ1-1	TRBD1	TRBV29-1
ASSLAGSTDTQY	TRBJ2-3	TRBD2	TRBV5-1
ASSLEQLYYNEQF	TRBJ2-1	.	TRBV5-6
ASSLGLQKVDTQY	TRBJ2-3	.	TRBV5-1
SVGPILLRRGTYGYT	TRBJ1-2	.	TRBV29-1
ASTRSQLPNYEQY	.	.	TRBV12-3/TRBV12-4
SVGRATGELF	TRBJ2-2	.	TRBV29-1
AISESSAVGSFSGANVLT	TRBJ2-6	.	TRBV10-3
SVDVGLGYQETQY	TRBJ2-5	.	TRBV29-1
ASSQAARGQGYKF	TRBJ2-1	TRBD1	TRBV3-1
ASSRQGRTYEQY	TRBJ2-7	.	TRBV12-3/TRBV12-4
ASSSRQAYGYT	TRBJ1-2	.	TRBV12-3/TRBV12-4
ASHLGLSYEQY	TRBJ2-7	TRBD2	TRBV10-3
AWRAGYYGYT	TRBJ1-2	.	TRBV30
ASSFLLGSGANVLT	TRBJ2-6	.	TRBV7-8
ASSLGRGPGNEQF	TRBJ2-1	.	TRBV7-2
ASRRGTAPYEQY	TRBJ2-7	TRBD1	TRBV12-3/TRBV12-4
ASSPTGTENQPQH	TRBJ1-5	TRBD1	TRBV6-2/TRBV6-3
SARPSGGAAQETQY	TRBJ2-5	TRBD2	TRBV20-1
AISTENTGELF	TRBJ2-2	.	TRBV10-3
SVRGQVSGANVLT	TRBJ2-6	TRBD1	TRBV29-1
ATSRGDKTEAF	TRBJ1-1	.	TRBV15
ASTREFGTEAF	TRBJ1-1	.	TRBV11-1
ASSLLDIYQGGLAATGEQY	TRBJ2-7	.	TRBV12-3/TRBV12-4
ASSSWTGTTDTQY	TRBJ2-3	TRBD1	TRBV5-1
ASSQSGTSGENIQY	TRBJ2-4	TRBD2	TRBV4-2
ASGLRALADYNEQF	TRBJ2-1	TRBD2	TRBV4-1
ASSYPLGAGGLDEQF	TRBJ2-1	TRBD2	TRBV6-2/TRBV6-3
ASSLDRTSGVSSYNEQF	TRBJ2-1	TRBD2	TRBV5-1
ASRGQGISEQY	TRBJ2-7	TRBD1	TRBV7-9
ASSLAEIQDEKLF	TRBJ1-4	.	TRBV7-9